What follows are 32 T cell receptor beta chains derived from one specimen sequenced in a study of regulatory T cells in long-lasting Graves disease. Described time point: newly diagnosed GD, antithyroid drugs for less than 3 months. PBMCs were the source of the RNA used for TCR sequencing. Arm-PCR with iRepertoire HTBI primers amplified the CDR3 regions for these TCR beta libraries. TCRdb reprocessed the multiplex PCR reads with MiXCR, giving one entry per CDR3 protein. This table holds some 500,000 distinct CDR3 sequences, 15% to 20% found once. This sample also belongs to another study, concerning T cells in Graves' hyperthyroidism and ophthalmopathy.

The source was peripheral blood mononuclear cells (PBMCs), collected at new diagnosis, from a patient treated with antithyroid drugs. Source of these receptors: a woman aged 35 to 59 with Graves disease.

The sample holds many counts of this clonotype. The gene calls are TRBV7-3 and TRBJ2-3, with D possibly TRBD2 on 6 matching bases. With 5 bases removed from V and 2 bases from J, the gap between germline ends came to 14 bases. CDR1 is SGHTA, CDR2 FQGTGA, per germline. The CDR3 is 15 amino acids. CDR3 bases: TGTGCCAGCAGCGAGGGACTCATCGACACAGATACGCAGTATTTT. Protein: CASSEGLIDTDTQYF.

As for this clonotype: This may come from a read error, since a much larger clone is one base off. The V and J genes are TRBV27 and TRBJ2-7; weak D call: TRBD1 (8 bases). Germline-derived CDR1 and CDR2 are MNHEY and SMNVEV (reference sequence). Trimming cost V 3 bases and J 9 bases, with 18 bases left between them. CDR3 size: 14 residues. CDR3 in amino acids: CASSFRQGSGGQYF. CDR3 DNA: TGTGCCAGCAGTTTTCGACAGGGGTCGGGGGGGCAGTACTTC.

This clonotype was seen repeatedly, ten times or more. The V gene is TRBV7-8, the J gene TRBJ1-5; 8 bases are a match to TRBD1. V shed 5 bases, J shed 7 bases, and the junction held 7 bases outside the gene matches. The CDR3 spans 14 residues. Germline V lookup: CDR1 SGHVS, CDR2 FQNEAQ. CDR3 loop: CASSPLTGDQPQHF. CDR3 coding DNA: TGTGCCAGCAGCCCTCTGACAGGGGACCAGCCCCAGCATTTT.

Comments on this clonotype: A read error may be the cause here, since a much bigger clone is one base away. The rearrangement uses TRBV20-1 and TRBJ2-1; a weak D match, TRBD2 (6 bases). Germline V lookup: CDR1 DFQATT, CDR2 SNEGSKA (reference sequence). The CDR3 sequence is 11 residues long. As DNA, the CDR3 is TGCAGTGCTAAGGCTAGCGATGAGCAGTCCTTC. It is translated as CSAKASDEQSF.

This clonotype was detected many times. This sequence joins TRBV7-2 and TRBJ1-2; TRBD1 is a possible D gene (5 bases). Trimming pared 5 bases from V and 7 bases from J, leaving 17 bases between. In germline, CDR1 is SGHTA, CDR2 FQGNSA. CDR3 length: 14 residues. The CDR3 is CASSTTFREAGYTF. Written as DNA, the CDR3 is TGTGCCAGCAGCACTACGTTCAGGGAAGCTGGCTACACCTTC.

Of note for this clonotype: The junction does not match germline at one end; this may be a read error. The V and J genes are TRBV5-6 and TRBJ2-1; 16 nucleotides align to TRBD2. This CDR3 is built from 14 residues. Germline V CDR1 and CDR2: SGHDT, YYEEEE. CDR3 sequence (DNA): TGTGCCAGCAGCACGGGACTAGCGGGGGGGCGTAGGATCTTC. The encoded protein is CASSTGLAGGRRIF.

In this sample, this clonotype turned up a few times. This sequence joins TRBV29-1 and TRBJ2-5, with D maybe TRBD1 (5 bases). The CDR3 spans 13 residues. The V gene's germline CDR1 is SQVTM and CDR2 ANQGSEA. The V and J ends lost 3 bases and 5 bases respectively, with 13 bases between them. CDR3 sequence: CSVDRGARETQYF. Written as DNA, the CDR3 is TGCAGCGTTGATAGGGGCGCACGGGAGACCCAGTACTTC.

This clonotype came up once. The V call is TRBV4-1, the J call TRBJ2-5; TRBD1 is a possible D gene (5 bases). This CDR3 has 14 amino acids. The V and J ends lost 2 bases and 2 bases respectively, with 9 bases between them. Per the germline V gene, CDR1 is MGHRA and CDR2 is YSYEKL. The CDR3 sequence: CASSQWGVQETQYF. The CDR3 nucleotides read TGCGCCAGCAGCCAATGGGGCGTACAAGAGACCCAGTACTTC.

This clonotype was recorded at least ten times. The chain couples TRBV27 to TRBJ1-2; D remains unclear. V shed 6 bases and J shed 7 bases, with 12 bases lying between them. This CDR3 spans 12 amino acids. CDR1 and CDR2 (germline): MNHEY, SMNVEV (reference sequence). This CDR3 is CASRGNQGGYTF. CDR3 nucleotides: TGTGCCAGCAGGGGAAATCAAGGTGGCTACACCTTC.

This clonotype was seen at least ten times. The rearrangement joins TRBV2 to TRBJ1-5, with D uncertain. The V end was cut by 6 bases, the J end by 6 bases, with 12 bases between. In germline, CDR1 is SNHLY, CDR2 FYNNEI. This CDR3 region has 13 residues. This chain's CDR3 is CASSAHPGQPQHF. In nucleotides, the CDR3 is TGTGCCAGCAGCGCCCATCCTGGTCAGCCCCAGCATTTT.

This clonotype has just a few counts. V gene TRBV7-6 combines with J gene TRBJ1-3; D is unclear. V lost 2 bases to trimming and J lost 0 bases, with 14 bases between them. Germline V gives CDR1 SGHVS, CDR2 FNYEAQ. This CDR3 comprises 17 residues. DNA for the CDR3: TGTGCCAGCAGCTTAACAAACCCACCACACTCTGGAAACACCATATATTTT. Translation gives CASSLTNPPHSGNTIYF.

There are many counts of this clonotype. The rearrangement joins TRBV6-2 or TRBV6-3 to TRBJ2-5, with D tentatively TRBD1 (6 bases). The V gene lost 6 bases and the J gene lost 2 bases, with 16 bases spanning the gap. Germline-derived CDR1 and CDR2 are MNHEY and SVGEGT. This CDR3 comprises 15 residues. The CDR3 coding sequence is TGTGCCAGCAGCAGACAGGTTAGCCGGCAAGAGACCCAGTACTTC. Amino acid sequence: CASSRQVSRQETQYF.

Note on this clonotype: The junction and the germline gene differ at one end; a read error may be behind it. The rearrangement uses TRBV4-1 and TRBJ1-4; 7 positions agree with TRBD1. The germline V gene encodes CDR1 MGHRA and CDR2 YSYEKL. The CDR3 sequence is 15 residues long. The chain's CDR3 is CASSPAPDRNEKLVF. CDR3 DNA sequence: TGCGCCAGCAGCCCCGCCCCGGACAGGAATGAAAAACTGGTTTTT.

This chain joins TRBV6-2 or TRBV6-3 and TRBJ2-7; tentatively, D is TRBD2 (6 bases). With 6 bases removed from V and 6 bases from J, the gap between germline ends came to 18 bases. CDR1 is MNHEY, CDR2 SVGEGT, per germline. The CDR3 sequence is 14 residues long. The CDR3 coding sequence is TGTGCCAGCAGAGCCCCTGGGGGGTACACCGAGCAGTACTTC. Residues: CASRAPGGYTEQYF.

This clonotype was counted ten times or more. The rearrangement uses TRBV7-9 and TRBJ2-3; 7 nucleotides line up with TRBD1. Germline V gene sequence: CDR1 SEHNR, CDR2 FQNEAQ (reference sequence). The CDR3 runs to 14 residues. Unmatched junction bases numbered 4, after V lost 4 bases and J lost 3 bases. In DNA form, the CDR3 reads TGTGCCAGCAGCTCGACAGGGAGAACAGATACGCAGTATTTT. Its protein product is CASSSTGRTDTQYF.

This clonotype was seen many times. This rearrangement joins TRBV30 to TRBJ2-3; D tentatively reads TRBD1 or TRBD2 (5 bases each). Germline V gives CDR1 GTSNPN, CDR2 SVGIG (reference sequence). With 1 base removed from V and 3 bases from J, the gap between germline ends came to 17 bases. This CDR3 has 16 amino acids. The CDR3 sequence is CAWSDGAPKRTDTQYF. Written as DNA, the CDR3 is TGTGCCTGGAGTGATGGGGCCCCGAAGCGGACAGATACGCAGTATTTT.

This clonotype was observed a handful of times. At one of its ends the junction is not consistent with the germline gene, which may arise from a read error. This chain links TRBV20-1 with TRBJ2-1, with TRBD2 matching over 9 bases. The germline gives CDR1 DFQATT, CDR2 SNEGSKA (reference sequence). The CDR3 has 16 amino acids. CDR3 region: CSTRSPTSGLYNEQFF. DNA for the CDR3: TGCAGTACTAGATCTCCTACTAGCGGGCTCTACAATGAGCAGTTCTTC.

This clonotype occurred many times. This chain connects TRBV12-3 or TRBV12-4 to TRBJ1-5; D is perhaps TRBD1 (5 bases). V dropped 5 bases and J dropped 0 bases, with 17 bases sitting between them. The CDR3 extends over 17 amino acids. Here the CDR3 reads CASSTQRDSYSNQPQHF. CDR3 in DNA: TGTGCCAGCAGTACCCAGAGAGACAGTTATAGCAATCAGCCCCAGCATTTT.

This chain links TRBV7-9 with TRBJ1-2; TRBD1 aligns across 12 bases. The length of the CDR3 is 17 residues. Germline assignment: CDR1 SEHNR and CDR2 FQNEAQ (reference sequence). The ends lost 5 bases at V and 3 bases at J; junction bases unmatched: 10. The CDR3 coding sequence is TGTGCCAGCAGCCCGGGACAGGGGGCGCAGGTTGACTATGGCTACACCTTC. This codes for CASSPGQGAQVDYGYTF.

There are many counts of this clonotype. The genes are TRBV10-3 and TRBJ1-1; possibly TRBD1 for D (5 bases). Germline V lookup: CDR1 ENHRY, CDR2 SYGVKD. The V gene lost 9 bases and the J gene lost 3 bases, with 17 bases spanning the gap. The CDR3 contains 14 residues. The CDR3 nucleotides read TGTGCCATTGGGACGACAGTATCGCACACTGAAGCTTTCTTT. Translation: CAIGTTVSHTEAFF.

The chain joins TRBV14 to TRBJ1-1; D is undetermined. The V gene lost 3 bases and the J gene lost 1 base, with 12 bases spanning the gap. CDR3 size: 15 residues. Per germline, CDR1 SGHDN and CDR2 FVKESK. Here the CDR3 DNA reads TGTGCCAGCAGCCACAGGAACAATGCGAACACTGAAGCTTTCTTT. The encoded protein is CASSHRNNANTEAFF.

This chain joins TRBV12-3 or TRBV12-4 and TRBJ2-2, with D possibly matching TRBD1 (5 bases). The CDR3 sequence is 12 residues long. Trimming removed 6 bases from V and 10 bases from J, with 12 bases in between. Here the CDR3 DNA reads TGTGCCAGCAGCATGGACAAAGTGGAGCTGTTTTTT. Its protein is CASSMDKVELFF.

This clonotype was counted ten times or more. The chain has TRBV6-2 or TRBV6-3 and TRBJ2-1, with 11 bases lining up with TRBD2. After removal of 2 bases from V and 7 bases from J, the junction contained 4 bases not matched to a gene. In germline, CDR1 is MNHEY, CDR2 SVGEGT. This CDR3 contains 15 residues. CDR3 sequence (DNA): TGTGCCAGCAGTTACGGGGTAGCGGGGGGGAATGAGCAGTTCTTC. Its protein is CASSYGVAGGNEQFF.

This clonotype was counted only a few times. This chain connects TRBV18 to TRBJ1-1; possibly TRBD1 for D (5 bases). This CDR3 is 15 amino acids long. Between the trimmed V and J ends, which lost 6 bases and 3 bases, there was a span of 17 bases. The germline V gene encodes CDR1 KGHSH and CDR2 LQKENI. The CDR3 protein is CASSPFSVGDTEAFF. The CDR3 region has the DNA TGTGCCAGCTCCCCCTTTAGCGTGGGGGACACTGAAGCTTTCTTT.

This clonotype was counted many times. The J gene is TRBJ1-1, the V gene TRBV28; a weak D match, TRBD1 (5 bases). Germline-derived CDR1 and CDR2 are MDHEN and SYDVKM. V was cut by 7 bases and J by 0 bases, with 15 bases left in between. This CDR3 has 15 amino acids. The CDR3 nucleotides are TGTGCCAGCATTCCAGGCGGGGGTATGAACACTGAAGCTTTCTTT. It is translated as CASIPGGGMNTEAFF.

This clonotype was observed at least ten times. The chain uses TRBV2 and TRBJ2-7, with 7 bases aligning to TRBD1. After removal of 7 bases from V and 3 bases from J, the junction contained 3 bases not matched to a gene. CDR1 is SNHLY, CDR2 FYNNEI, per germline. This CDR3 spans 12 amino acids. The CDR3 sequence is CASKNRGYEQYF. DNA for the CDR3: TGTGCCAGCAAGAACAGGGGCTACGAGCAGTACTTC.

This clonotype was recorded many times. CDR3 nucleotide sequence: TGTGCCAGCAGCCAGGCCAGTCTATACGAGCAGTACTTC. Translating it yields CASSQASLYEQYF. The chain joins TRBV3-1 to TRBJ2-7, with D unclear. There are 13 residues in the CDR3. Trimming shortened V by 3 bases and J by 4 bases, and 10 bases separated the two germline ends. Germline-derived CDR1 and CDR2 are LGHDT and YNNKEL (reference sequence).

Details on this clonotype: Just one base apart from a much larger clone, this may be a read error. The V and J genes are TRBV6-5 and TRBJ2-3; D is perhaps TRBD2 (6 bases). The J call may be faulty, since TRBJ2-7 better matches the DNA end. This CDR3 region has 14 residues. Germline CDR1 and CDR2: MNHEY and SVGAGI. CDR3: CASSSRRDSCEQYF. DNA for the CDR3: TGTGCCAGCAGTTCTAGACGGGACTCCTGCGAGCAGTACTTC.

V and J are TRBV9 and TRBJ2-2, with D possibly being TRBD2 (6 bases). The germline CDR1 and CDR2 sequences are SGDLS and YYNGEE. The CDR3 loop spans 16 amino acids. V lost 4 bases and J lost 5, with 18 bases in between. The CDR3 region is CASSPYRDGGTGELFF. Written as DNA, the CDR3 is TGTGCCAGCAGCCCCTATAGGGACGGGGGAACCGGGGAGCTGTTTTTT.

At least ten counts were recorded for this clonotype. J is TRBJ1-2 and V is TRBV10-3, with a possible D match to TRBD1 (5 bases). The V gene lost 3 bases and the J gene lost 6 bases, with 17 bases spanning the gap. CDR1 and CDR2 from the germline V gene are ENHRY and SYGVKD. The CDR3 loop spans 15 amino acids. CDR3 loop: CAISDWGRGIHGYTF. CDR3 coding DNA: TGTGCCATCAGTGATTGGGGCCGCGGTATCCATGGCTACACCTTC.

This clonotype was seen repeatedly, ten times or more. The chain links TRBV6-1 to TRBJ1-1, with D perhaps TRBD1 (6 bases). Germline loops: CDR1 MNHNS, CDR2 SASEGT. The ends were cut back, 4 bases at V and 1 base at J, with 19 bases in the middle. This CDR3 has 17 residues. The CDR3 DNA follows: TGTGCCAGCAGTGCCCGATACAGGGTACGAGGGAACACTGAAGCTTTCTTT. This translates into CASSARYRVRGNTEAFF.

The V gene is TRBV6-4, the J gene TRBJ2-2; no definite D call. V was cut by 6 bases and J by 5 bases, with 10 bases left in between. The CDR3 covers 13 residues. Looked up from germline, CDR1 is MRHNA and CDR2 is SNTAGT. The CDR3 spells CASSQIATGELFF. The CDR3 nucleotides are TGTGCCAGCAGCCAGATTGCAACCGGGGAGCTGTTTTTT.